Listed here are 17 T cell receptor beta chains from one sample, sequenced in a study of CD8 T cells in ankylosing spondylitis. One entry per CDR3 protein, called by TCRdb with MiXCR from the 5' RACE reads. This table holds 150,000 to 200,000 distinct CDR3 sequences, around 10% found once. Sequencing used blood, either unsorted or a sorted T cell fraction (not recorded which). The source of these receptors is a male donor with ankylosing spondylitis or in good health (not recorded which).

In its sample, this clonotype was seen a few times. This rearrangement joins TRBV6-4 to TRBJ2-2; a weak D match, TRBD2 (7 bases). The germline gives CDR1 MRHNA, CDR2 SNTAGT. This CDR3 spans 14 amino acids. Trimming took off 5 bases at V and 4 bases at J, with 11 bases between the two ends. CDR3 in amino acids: CASSPGEGTGELFF. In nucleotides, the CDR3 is TGTGCCAGCAGTCCAGGGGAGGGCACCGGGGAGCTGTTTTTT.

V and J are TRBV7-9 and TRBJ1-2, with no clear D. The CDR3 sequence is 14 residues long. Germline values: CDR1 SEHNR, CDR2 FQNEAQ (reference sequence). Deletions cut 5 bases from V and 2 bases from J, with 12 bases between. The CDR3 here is CASSPLSRNYGYTF. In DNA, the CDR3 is TGTGCCAGCAGCCCCCTTTCAAGGAACTATGGCTACACCTTC.

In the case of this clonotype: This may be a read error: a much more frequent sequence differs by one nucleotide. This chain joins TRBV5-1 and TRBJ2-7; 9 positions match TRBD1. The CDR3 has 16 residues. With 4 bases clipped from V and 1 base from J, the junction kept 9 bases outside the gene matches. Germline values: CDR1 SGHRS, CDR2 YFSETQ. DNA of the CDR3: TGCGCCAGCAGCGAAAACAGGGGGCGAGCATCCTACGAGCAGTACTTC. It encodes CASSENRGRASYEQYF.

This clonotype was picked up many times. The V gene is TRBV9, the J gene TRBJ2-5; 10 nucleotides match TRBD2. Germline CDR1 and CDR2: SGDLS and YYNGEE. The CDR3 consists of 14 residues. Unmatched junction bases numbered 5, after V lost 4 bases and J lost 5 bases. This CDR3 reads CASSTGTSEETQYF. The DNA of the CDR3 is TGTGCCAGCAGCACCGGGACTAGCGAGGAGACCCAGTACTTC.

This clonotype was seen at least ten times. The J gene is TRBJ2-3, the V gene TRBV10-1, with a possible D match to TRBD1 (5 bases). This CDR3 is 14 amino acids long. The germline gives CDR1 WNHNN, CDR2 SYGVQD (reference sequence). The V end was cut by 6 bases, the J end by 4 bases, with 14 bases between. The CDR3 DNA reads TGCGCCAGCAGAGACAGCGATAGGCCAGATACGCAGTATTTT. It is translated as CASRDSDRPDTQYF.

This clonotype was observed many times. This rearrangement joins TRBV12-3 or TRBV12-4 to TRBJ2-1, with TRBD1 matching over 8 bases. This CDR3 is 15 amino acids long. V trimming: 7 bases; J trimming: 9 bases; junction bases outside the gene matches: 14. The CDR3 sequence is CASTSLRQGYGEQFF. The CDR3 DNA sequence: TGTGCCAGCACCTCCTTGCGACAGGGGTATGGTGAGCAGTTCTTC.

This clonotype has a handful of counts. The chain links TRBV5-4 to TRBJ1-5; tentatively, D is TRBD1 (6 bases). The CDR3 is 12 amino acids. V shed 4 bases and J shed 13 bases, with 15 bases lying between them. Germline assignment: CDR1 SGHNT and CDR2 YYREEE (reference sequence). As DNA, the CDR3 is TGTGCCAGCAGCCGGCCGGGGGCCAGGCAGCATTTT. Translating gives CASSRPGARQHF.

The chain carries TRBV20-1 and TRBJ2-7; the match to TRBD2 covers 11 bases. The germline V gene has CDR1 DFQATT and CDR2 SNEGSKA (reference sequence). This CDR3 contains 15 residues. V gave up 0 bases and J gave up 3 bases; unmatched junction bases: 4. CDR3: CSARDSGGALYEQYF. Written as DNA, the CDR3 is TGCAGTGCTAGAGATAGCGGGGGGGCCCTCTACGAGCAGTACTTC.

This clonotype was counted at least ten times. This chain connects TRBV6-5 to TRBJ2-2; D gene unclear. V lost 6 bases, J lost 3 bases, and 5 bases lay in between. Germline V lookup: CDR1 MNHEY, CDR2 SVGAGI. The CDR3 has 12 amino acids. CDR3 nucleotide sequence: TGTGCCAGCAGAAAGGACACCGGGGAGCTGTTTTTT. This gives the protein CASRKDTGELFF.

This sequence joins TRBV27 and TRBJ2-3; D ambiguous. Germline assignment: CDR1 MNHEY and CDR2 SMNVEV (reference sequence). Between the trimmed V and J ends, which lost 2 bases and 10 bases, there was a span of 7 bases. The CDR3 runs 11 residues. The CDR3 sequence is CASSLGLAQYF. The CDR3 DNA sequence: TGTGCCAGCAGTTTAGGGCTGGCGCAGTATTTT.

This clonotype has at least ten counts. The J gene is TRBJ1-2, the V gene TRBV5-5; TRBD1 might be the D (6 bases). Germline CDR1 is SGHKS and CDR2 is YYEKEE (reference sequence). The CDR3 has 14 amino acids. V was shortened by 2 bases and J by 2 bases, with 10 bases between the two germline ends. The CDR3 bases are TGTGCCAGCAGCTTTGCAGGGGAAAACTATGGCTACACCTTC. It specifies CASSFAGENYGYTF.

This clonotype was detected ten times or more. The CDR3: CASSHRLAGEMTGELFF. The CDR3 DNA reads TGTGCCAGCAGCCACCGACTAGCGGGAGAGATGACCGGGGAGCTGTTTTTT. The chain couples TRBV14 to TRBJ2-2, with 12 bases matching TRBD2. Trimming removed 3 bases from V and 5 bases from J; junction bases left unmatched: 7. The CDR3 totals 17 residues. Germline assignment: CDR1 SGHDN and CDR2 FVKESK.

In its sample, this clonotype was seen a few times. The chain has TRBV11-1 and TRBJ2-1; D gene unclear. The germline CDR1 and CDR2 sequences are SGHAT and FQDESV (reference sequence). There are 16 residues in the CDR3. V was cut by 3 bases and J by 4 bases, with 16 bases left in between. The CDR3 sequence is CASSFGQVLPYNEQFF. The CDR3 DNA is TGTGCCAGCAGCTTCGGTCAAGTTCTCCCGTACAATGAGCAGTTCTTC.

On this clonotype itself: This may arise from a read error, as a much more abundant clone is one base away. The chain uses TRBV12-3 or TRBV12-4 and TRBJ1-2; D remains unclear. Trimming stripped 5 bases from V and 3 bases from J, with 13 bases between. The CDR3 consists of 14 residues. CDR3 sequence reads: CASSTHTRDYGYTF. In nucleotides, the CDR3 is TGTGCCAGCAGTACGCACACTAGAGACTATGGCTACACCTTC.

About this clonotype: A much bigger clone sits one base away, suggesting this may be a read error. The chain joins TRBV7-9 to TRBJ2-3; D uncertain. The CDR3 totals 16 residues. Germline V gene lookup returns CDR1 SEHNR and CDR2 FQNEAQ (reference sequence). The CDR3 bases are TGTGCCTGCAGCTTATTACAGCCCACTAGCACAGATACGCAGTATTTT. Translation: CACSLLQPTSTDTQYF.

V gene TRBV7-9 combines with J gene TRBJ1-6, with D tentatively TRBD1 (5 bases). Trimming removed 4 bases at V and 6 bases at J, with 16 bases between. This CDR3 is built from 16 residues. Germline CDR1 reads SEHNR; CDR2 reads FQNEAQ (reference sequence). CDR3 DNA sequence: TGTGCCAGCAGCTATACCGAGACAGAACTTAATTCACCCCTCCACTTT. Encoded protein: CASSYTETELNSPLHF.

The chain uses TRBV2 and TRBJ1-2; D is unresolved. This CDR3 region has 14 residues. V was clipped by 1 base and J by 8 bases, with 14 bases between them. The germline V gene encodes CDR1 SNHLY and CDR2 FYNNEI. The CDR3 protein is CASSEGGRVGGYTF. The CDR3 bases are TGTGCCAGCAGTGAAGGTGGCAGAGTAGGAGGCTACACCTTC.